These 16 T cell receptor beta chains share one sample of origin, sequenced in a study of T cells in Graves' hyperthyroidism and ophthalmopathy. Authors of the study amplified TCR beta CDR3 regions from RNA transcripts. Primed by the HTBI set, a first-round RT-PCR was run on the TCR CDR3. One entry per CDR3 protein results from TCRdb running MiXCR on the multiplex PCR reads. The repertoire includes a few hundred thousand distinct CDR3 sequences, less than 20% of them detected once, and under 8% sits in the top ten. The material sequenced was blood. The receptors shown here come from a woman in her 30s with Graves' hyperthyroidism.

The chain uses TRBV20-1 and TRBJ1-5; a weak D match, TRBD1 (5 bases). Germline V gene sequence: CDR1 DFQATT, CDR2 SNEGSKA (reference sequence). CDR3 length: 13 amino acids. V was pared by 6 bases and J by 4 bases, with 13 bases between. For the CDR3, the DNA is TGCAGTGCAATAGGTGGGGGTAATCAGCCCCAGCATTTT. This sequence encodes CSAIGGGNQPQHF.

The rearrangement joins TRBV6-4 to TRBJ2-1, with 13 bases lining up with TRBD2. J gave up 0 bases and V 0 bases, and 11 bases lay outside the gene matches. The CDR3 runs 21 residues. The V gene's germline CDR1 is MRHNA and CDR2 SNTAGT. CDR3 DNA sequence: TGTGCCAGCAGTGACTCGAAAACTAGCGGGAGGGCCCTCAGCTCCTACAATGAGCAGTTCTTC. Its translation: CASSDSKTSGRALSSYNEQFF.

The chain links TRBV29-1 to TRBJ2-7, with D possibly matching TRBD1 (5 bases). The ends were cut back, 0 bases at V and 9 bases at J, with 15 bases in the middle. CDR3 length: 13 residues. Germline V lookup: CDR1 SQVTM, CDR2 ANQGSEA. As DNA, the CDR3 is TGCAGCGTTGAAGAGTTGGGCAGGGCCGGGCAGTACTTC. Translated: CSVEELGRAGQYF.

This clonotype has ten or more counts. The V gene is TRBV6-1, the J gene TRBJ1-5; 7 positions agree with TRBD1. The CDR3 covers 17 residues. J gave up 6 bases and V 5 bases, and 16 bases lay outside the gene matches. CDR1 is MNHNS and CDR2 is SASEGT in the germline V gene. In DNA form, the CDR3 reads TGTGCCAGCAGTCCAGACGTCGGGACAGCGTTGAGTCAGCCCCAGCATTTT. Translating it yields CASSPDVGTALSQPQHF.

This clonotype was counted at least ten times. J is TRBJ2-1 and V is TRBV6-2 or TRBV6-3; TRBD2 aligns across 13 bases. Germline assignment: CDR1 MNHEY and CDR2 SVGEGT. V was clipped by 6 bases and J by 7 bases; unmatched bases: 6. The CDR3 extends over 15 amino acids. CDR3 amino acids: CASSLLAGGGNEQFF. The CDR3 region has the DNA TGTGCCAGCAGCCTACTAGCGGGAGGGGGAAATGAGCAGTTCTTC.

This clonotype has only a few counts. This sequence joins TRBV28 and TRBJ1-4, with D tentatively TRBD1 (6 bases). Germline CDR1 MDHEN, CDR2 SYDVKM. With 5 bases removed from V and 8 bases from J, the gap between germline ends came to 18 bases. This CDR3 has 15 amino acids. As DNA, the CDR3 is TGTGCCAGCAGTCCCGGTGGACAGACCGGAGAAAAACTGTTTTTT. Its protein is CASSPGGQTGEKLFF.

In the case of this clonotype: One base away lies a much larger clone, so this may be a sequencing read error. The CDR3 loop is CANSLRLADSDTQYF. In nucleotides, the CDR3 is TGTGCCAACAGCTTACGACTAGCGGATTCAGATACGCAGTATTTT. The rearrangement uses TRBV11-1 and TRBJ2-3; 9 bases align to TRBD2. Germline-derived CDR1 and CDR2 are SGHAT and FQDESV (reference sequence). This CDR3 comprises 15 residues.

The sample holds many counts of this clonotype. The J gene is TRBJ1-4, the V gene TRBV3-1; 9 nucleotides agree with TRBD1. Germline assignment: CDR1 LGHDT and CDR2 YNNKEL (reference sequence). J gave up 3 bases and V 4 bases, and 3 bases lay outside the gene matches. The CDR3 sequence is 15 residues long. The CDR3 bases are TGTGCCAGCAGCCTTCGGACAGGGGCTAATGAAAAACTGTTTTTT. It yields the protein CASSLRTGANEKLFF.

In its sample, this clonotype was seen many times. J is TRBJ2-1 and V is TRBV7-2; weak D call: TRBD2 (6 bases). Trimming cost V 5 bases and J 2 bases, with 13 bases left between them. From germline, CDR1 is SGHTA and CDR2 FQGNSA. The CDR3 is 15 amino acids. This CDR3 is CASSLEGTTYNEQFF. CDR3 coding DNA: TGTGCCAGCAGCCTGGAGGGGACGACCTACAATGAGCAGTTCTTC.

V is TRBV19 and J is TRBJ1-2; a weak D match, TRBD1 (6 bases). CDR1 and CDR2 (germline): LNHDA, SQIVND (reference sequence). V was shortened by 6 bases and J by 4 bases, with 12 bases between the two germline ends. The CDR3 has 13 residues. This chain's CDR3 is CASRPGVSYGYTF. For the CDR3, the DNA is TGTGCCAGTAGGCCAGGGGTTAGCTATGGCTACACCTTC.

The CDR3 region is CASSVLADSYNEQFF. DNA of the CDR3: TGTGCCAGCAGCGTACTAGCGGACTCCTACAATGAGCAGTTCTTC. The chain recombines TRBV9 with TRBJ2-1; 7 bases line up with TRBD2. Germline V lookup: CDR1 SGDLS, CDR2 YYNGEE. This CDR3 spans 15 amino acids. With V trimmed by 1 base and J by 0 bases, 1 base remained unmatched.

Ten or more counts support this clonotype. This chain joins TRBV7-6 and TRBJ2-2, with 11 bases matching TRBD2. CDR3 size: 18 residues. Per the germline V gene, CDR1 is SGHVS and CDR2 is FNYEAQ. V shed 0 bases and J 3 bases; nucleotides not matched to a gene: 6. CDR3 protein: CASSLALGSGRDTGELFF. In nucleotides, the CDR3 is TGTGCCAGCAGCTTAGCGCTCGGTAGCGGGAGGGACACCGGGGAGCTGTTTTTT.

The gene calls are TRBV12-3 or TRBV12-4 and TRBJ2-1; either TRBD1 or TRBD2 may supply D (6 bases each). CDR3 length: 13 amino acids. V gave up 2 bases and J gave up 9 bases, with 11 bases separating them. CDR3 protein: CASSLPGAPEQFF. The CDR3 nucleotides read TGTGCCAGCAGTTTACCGGGGGCGCCTGAGCAGTTCTTC.

This clonotype was seen many times. J is TRBJ2-7 and V is TRBV20-1, with 9 bases fitting TRBD2. Trimming removed 0 bases from V and 7 bases from J; junction bases left unmatched: 10. Germline V gives CDR1 DFQATT, CDR2 SNEGSKA (reference sequence). The CDR3 totals 15 residues. CDR3 in DNA: TGCAGTGCTAGAGATCCAGGCGGGAGGGCTGGTGAGCAGTACTTC. Translated, it gives CSARDPGGRAGEQYF.

The genes are TRBV14 and TRBJ2-2; the match to TRBD2 covers 12 bases. V was pared by 4 bases and J by 0 bases, with 3 bases of the junction left unmatched. This CDR3 has 17 residues. CDR1 and CDR2 (germline): SGHDN, FVKESK. The CDR3 protein is CASSRLAGGPNTGELFF. The CDR3 nucleotides are TGTGCCAGCAGCCGGCTAGCGGGAGGGCCGAACACCGGGGAGCTGTTTTTT.

This clonotype came up a few times. The chain uses TRBV6-9 and TRBJ1-2, with D hard to call. This CDR3 contains 17 residues. Germline-derived CDR1 and CDR2 are MNHGY and SVAAGI. V lost 3 bases and J lost 4, with 21 bases in between. CDR3 sequence: CASSYKHSGRTSYGYTF. CDR3 bases: TGTGCCAGCAGTTACAAGCATTCGGGCCGAACTTCCTATGGCTACACCTTC.